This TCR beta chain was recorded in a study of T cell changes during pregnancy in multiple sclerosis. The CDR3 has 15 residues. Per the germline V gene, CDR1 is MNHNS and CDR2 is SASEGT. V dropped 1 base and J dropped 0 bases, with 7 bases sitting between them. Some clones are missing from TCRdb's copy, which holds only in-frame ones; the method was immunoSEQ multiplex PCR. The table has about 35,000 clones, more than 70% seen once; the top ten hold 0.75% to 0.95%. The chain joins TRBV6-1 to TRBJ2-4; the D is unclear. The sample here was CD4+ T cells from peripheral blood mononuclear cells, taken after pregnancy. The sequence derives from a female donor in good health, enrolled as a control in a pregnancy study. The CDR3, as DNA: TGTGCCAGCAGTGAAGTCTCCGTAGCCAAAAACATTCAGTACTTC. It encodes CASSEVSVAKNIQYF.